A selection of T cell receptor beta chains follows, all from one sample in a study of blood T cell repertoires in COVID-19. Produced via immunoSEQ multiplex PCR; TCRdb's table is partial and in-frame only. The sample lists around 280,000 clones, 90% occurring once. Sequenced sample: PBMCs or T cells enriched from blood (not recorded which). The receptors shown here come from a woman under 30 with acute COVID-19. CDR3s include the opening cysteine and the closing phenylalanine or tryptophan. A D gene is named only where the DNA matches it firmly. Size is omitted from some rows. Given values are once, few, many or a class for expanded clones.

J | size | D | V | DNA | CDR3
TRBJ1-5 | few | - | TRBV30 | TGTGCCTGGAGCACGACAGATAGCAATCAGCCCCAGCATTTT | CAWSTTDSNQPQHF
TRBJ2-6 | - | - | TRBV7-2 | TGTGCCAGCAGCTCTTTATCTGGGGCCAACGTCCTGACTTTC | CASSSLSGANVLTF
TRBJ2-2 | - | - | TRBV13 | TGTGCCAGCAGCTTACGGCGGGCCGGGGAGCTGTTTTTT | CASSLRRAGELFF
TRBJ2-3 | once | TRBD2 | TRBV10-3 | TGTGCCATCACCCTGGGACTAGCGGGAGATACGCAGTATTTT | CAITLGLAGDTQYF
TRBJ2-7 | - | - | TRBV7-9 | TGTGCCAGCAGCTCTGAGAACAGGTACTCCTACGAGCAGTACTTC | CASSSENRYSYEQYF
TRBJ2-5 | few | - | TRBV7-3 | TGTGCCAGCAGCCCCGGCGGGGCGGGTGAGACCCAGTACTTC | CASSPGGAGETQYF
TRBJ2-3 | once | - | TRBV7-2 | TGTGCCAGCAGCTCAGGACAGTTCCGCACAGATACGCAGTATTTT | CASSSGQFRTDTQYF
TRBJ2-7 | few | - | TRBV12-2 | TGTGCAAGTCGCCCGACTAGCGGGAAAACCTACGAGCAGTACTTC | CASRPTSGKTYEQYF
TRBJ2-7 | - | - | TRBV11-3 | TGTGCCAGCAGTAAAACAGGGTTGAACGAGCAGTACTTC | CASSKTGLNEQYF
TRBJ2-1 | - | - | TRBV4-2 | TGTGCCAGCAGCCAAGGACGGCCAGGGAATGAGCAGTTCTTC | CASSQGRPGNEQFF
TRBJ2-2 | once | - | TRBV5-1 | TGCGCCAGCAGCTTGGGACTGGCCGGGGAGCTGTTTTTT | CASSLGLAGELFF
TRBJ2-7 | - | TRBD2 | TRBV6-2/TRBV6-3 | TGTGCCAGCAGCCACGGACTAGCGGGAGTCTCCCTTGCCTACGAGCAGTACTTC | CASSHGLAGVSLAYEQYF
TRBJ2-7 | - | - | TRBV7-7 | TGTGCTAGCAGCGAGGGTCCTAGTAGCTCCTACGAGCAGTACTTC | CASSEGPSSSYEQYF
TRBJ2-7 | - | - | TRBV28 | TGTGCCAGCAGTTCTTCCTACGAGCAGTACTTC | CASSSSYEQYF
TRBJ1-5 | - | - | TRBV7-9 | TGTGCCAGCAGCTTAGGATCAGGCTACAATCAGCCCCAGCATTTT | CASSLGSGYNQPQHF
TRBJ1-2 | - | - | TRBV12-3/TRBV12-4 | TGTGCCAGCAGTTTAGGGGCAGGTGGGGGCTACACCTTC | CASSLGAGGGYTF
TRBJ1-3 | - | - | TRBV20-1 | TGCAGTGCTAGTCTCGGTAGGGAGTTTGGAAACACCATATATTTT | CSASLGREFGNTIYF
TRBJ2-3 | - | TRBD1 | TRBV28 | TGTGCCAGCATCCTGGGCGGGACAGGAGGTACGCAGTATTTT | CASILGGTGGTQYF
TRBJ1-2 | - | TRBD1 | TRBV5-1 | TGCGCCAGCAGCTCGGGACAGGGGGCGATCTATGGCTACACCTTC | CASSSGQGAIYGYTF
TRBJ2-7 | - | - | TRBV28 | TGTGCCAGCAGAAAGACCCCTAGCGAGCAGTACTTC | CASRKTPSEQYF
TRBJ1-5 | - | - | TRBV28 | TGTGCCAGCAGCTCGGGACATAGCAATCAGCCCCAGCATTTT | CASSSGHSNQPQHF
TRBJ2-1 | once | TRBD2 | TRBV29-1 | TGCAGCGGACTAGCGGGAGGGCCTCATCATGAGCAGTTCTTC | CSGLAGGPHHEQFF
TRBJ1-6 | - | - | TRBV27 | TGTGCCAGCAGCCCAGGGGTAAATTCACCCCTCCACTTT | CASSPGVNSPLHF
TRBJ2-1 | - | - | TRBV3-1/TRBV3-2 | TGTGCCAGCAGCCAAGATGGAGAGGGATACAATGAGCAGTTCTTC | CASSQDGEGYNEQFF
TRBJ1-1 | few | TRBD1 | TRBV29-1 | TGCAGCGCTTCGCGGAGGGGGCTGAACACTGAAGCTTTCTTT | CSASRRGLNTEAFF
TRBJ1-6 | once | TRBD1 | TRBV10-1 | TGCGCCAGCAGAGCCGGGACAGGGGATAATTCACCCCTCCACTTT | CASRAGTGDNSPLHF